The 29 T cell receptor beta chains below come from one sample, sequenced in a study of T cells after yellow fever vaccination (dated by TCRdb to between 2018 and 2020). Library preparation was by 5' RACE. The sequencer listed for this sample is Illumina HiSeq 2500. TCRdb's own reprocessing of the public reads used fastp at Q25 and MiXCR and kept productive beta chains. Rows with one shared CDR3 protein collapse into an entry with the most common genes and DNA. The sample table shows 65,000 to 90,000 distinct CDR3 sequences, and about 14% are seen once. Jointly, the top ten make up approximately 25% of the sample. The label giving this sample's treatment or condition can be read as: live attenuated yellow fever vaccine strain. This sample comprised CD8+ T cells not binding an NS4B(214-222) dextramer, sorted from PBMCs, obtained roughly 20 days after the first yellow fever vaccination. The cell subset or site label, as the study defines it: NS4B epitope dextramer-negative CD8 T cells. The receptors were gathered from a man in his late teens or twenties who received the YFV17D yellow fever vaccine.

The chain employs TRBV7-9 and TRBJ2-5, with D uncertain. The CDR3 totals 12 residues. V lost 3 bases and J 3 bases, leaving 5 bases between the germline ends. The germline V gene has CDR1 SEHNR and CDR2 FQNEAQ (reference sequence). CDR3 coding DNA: TGTGCCAGCAGCTTTCTCAAAGAGACCCAGTACTTC. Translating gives CASSFLKETQYF.

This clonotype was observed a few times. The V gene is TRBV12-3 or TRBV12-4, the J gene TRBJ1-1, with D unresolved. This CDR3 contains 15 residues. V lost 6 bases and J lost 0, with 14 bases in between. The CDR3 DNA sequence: TGTGCCAGCAGCCTCGGGTCATCCTTGAACACTGAAGCTTTCTTT. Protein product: CASSLGSSLNTEAFF.

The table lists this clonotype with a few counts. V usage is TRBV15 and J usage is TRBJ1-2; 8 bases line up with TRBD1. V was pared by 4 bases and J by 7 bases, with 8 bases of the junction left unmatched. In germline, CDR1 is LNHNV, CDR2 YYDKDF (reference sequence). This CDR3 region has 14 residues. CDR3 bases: TGTGCCACCAGCACCAGGACAGGGTCGGCTGGCTACACCTTC. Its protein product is CATSTRTGSAGYTF. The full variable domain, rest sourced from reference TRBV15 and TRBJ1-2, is DAMVIQNPRYQVTQFGKPVTLSCSQTLNHNVMYWYQQKSSQAPKLLFHYYDKDFNNEADTPDNFQSRRPNTSFCFLDIRSPGLGDTAMYLCATSTRTGSAGYTFGSGTRLTVV.

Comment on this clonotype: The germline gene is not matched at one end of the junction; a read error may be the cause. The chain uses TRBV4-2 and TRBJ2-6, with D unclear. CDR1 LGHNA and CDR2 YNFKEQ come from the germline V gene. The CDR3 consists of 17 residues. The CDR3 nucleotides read TGTGCCAGCAGCCAAGAATCGTACAGCTCTCGGGCCAACGTCCTGACTTTC. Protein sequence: CASSQESYSSRANVLTF.

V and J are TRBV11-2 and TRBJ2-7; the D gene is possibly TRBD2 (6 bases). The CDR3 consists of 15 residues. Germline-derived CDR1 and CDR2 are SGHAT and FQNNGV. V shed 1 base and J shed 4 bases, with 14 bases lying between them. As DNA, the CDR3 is TGTGCCAGCAGCTTAGGGCGGGGACTCGGATACGAGCAGTACTTC. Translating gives CASSLGRGLGYEQYF.

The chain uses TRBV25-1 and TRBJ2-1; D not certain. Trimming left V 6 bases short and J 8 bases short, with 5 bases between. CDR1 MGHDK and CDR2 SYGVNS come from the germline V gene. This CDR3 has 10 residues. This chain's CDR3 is CASRSDEQFF. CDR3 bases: TGTGCCAGCAGATCCGATGAGCAGTTCTTC.

CDR3 nucleotide sequence: TGCGCCAGCAGCTTGAGTAGCGGGGGGGCCTCTGCCTACAATGAGCAGTTCTTC. This translates into CASSLSSGGASAYNEQFF. The rearrangement joins TRBV5-1 to TRBJ2-1, with TRBD2 matching 11 bases. The CDR3 length is 18 residues. The V gene end was trimmed by 1 base and the J gene end by 2 bases; junction bases not matched to a gene: 8. Germline CDR1 SGHRS, CDR2 YFSETQ.

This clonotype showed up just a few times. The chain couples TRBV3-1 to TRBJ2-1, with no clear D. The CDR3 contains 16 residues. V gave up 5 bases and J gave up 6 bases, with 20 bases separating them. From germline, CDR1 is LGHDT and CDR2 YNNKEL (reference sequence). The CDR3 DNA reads TGTGCCAGCAGCGCCTCACTGGTGGGAACACGCAATGAGCAGTTCTTC. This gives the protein CASSASLVGTRNEQFF.

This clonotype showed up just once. CDR3 DNA: TGCAGCGTTGATGGGCTAGCGGGGGGTCCTGGGAAAGATACGCAGTATTTT. Its protein product is CSVDGLAGGPGKDTQYF. The V call is TRBV29-1, the J call TRBJ2-3, with 11 bases that match TRBD2. This CDR3 region has 17 residues. CDR1 is SQVTM and CDR2 is ANQGSEA in the germline V gene. Losses at the gene ends were 3 bases for V and 5 bases for J; bases not matched to a gene: 13.

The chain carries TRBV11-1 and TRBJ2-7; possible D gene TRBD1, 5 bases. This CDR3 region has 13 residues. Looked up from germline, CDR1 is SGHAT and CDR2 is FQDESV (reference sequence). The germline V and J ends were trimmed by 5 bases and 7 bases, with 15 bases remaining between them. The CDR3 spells CASSKGILGEQYF. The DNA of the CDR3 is TGTGCCAGCAGCAAGGGGATCCTTGGGGAGCAGTACTTC.

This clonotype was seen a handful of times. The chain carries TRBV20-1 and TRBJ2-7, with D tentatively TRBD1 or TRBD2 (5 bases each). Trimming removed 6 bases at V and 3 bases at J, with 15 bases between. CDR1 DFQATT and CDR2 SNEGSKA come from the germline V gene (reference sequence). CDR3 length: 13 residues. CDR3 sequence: CSASGTVGYEQYF. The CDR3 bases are TGCAGTGCGTCCGGGACGGTAGGCTACGAGCAGTACTTC.

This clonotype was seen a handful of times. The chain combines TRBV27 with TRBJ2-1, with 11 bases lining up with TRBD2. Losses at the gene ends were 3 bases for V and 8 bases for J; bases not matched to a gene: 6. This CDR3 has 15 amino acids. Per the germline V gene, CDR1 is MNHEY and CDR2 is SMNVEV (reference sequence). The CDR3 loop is CASSFLAGGHDEQFF. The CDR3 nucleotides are TGTGCCAGCAGTTTCTTAGCGGGGGGGCACGATGAGCAGTTCTTC.

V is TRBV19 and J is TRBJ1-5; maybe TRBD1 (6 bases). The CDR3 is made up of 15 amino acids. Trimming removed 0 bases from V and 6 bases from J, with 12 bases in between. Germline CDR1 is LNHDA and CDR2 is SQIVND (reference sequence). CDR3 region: CASSIDPGARQPQHF. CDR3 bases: TGTGCCAGTAGTATAGATCCGGGGGCCCGTCAGCCCCAGCATTTT.

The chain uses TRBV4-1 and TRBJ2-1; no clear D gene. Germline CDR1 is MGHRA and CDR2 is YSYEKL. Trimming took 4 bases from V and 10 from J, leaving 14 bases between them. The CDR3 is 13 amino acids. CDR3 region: CASSRVGPGEQFF. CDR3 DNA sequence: TGCGCCAGCAGCCGAGTTGGGCCTGGCGAGCAGTTCTTC.

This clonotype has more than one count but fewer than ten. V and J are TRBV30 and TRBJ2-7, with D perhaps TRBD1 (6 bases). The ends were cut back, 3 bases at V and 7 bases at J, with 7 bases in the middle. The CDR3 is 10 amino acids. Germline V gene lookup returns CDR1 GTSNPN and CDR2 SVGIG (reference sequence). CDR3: CAWSQGEQYF. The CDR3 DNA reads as TGTGCCTGGAGCCAGGGGGAGCAGTACTTC.

CDR3 in DNA: TGTGCCAGCAGCTTGACCTCCGGGACTAGCGTTGTCAGGGCAGATACGCAGTATTTT. This gives the protein CASSLTSGTSVVRADTQYF. The chain carries TRBV11-1 and TRBJ2-3; 10 bases match TRBD2. The CDR3 is 19 residues long. After removal of 3 bases from V and 4 bases from J, the junction contained 16 bases not matched to a gene. Per germline, CDR1 SGHAT and CDR2 FQDESV (reference sequence).

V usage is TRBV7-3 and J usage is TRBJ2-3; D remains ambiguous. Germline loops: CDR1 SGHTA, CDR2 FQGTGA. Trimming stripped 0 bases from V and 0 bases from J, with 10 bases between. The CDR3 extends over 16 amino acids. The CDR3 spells CASSLTATPSTDTQYF. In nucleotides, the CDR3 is TGTGCCAGCAGCTTAACGGCTACACCTAGCACAGATACGCAGTATTTT.

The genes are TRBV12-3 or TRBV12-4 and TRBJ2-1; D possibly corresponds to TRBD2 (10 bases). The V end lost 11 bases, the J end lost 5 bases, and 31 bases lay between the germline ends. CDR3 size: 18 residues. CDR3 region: CAFSLAGGGQGTNNEQFF. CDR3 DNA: TGTGCCTTCAGTTTAGCGGGGGGAGGACAGGGGACGAACAATGAGCAGTTCTTC.

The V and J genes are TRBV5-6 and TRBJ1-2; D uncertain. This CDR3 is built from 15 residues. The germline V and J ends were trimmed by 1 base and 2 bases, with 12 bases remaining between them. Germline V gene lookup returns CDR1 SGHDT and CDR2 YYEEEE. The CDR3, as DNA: TGTGCCAGCAGCTTGACTACGGGAACCAACTATGGCTACACCTTC. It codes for CASSLTTGTNYGYTF.

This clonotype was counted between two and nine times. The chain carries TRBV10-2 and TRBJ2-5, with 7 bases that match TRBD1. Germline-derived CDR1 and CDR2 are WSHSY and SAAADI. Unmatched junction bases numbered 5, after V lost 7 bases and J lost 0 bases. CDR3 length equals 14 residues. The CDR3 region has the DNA TGCGCCAGCAAATTCGGGACAGACCAAGAGACCCAGTACTTC. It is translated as CASKFGTDQETQYF.

The CDR3 spells CASSPWGAGQETQYF. The CDR3 nucleotides are TGTGCCAGCAGCCCTTGGGGGGCCGGCCAAGAGACCCAGTACTTC. The rearrangement links TRBV5-6 to TRBJ2-5; D may match TRBD1 or TRBD2 (6 bases each). This CDR3 contains 15 residues. V dropped 4 bases and J dropped 1 base, with 14 bases sitting between them. Germline CDR1 and CDR2: SGHDT and YYEEEE. Together with reference TRBV5-6 and TRBJ2-5, the CDR3 gives the full variable domain: DAGVTQSPTHLIKTRGQQVTLRCSPKSGHDTVSWYQQALGQGPQFIFQYYEEEERQRGNFPDRFSGHQFPNYSSELNVNALLLGDSALYLCASSPWGAGQETQYFGPGTRLLVL.

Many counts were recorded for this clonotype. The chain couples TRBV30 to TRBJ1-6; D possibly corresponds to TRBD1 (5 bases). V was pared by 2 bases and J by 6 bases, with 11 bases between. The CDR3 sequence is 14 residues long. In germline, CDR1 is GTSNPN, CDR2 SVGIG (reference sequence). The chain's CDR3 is CAWSSDRFNSPLHF. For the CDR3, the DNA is TGTGCCTGGAGTTCCGACAGATTTAATTCACCCCTCCACTTT.

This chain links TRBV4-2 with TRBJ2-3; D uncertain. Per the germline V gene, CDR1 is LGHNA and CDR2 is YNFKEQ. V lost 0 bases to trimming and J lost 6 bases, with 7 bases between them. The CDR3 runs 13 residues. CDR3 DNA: TGTGCCAGCAGCCAAGAAGGTCGGGATACGCAGTATTTT. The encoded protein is CASSQEGRDTQYF.

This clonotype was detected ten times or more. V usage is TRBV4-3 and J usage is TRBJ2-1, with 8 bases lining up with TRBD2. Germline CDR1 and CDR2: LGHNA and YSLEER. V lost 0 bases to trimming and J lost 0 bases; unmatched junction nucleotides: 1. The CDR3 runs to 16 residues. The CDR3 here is CASSQDLAGSYNEQFF. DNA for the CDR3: TGCGCCAGCAGCCAAGATCTAGCGGGCTCCTACAATGAGCAGTTCTTC.

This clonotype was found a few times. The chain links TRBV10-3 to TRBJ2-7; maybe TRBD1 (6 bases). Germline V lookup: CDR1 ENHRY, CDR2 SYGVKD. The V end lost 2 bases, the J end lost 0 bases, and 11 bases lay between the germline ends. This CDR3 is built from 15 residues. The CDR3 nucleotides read TGTGCCATCAGTGAGGACAGGCCTAGCTCCTACGAGCAGTACTTC. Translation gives CAISEDRPSSYEQYF.

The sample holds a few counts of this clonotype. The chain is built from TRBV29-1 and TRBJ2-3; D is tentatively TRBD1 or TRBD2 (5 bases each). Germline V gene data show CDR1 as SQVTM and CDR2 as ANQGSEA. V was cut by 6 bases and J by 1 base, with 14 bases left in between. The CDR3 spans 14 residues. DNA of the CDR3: TGCAGCGTCCCTGGGGACGGAGGCACAGATACGCAGTATTTT. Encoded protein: CSVPGDGGTDTQYF.

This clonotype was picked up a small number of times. For the CDR3, the DNA is TGTGCCAGCAAACGAAAAGGCAGGGTGTATGAAAAACTGTTTTTT. This translates into CASKRKGRVYEKLFF. The chain couples TRBV28 to TRBJ1-4; tentative D call: TRBD1 (5 bases). The CDR3 totals 15 residues. Trimming removed 7 bases at V and 6 bases at J, with 18 bases between. CDR1 MDHEN and CDR2 SYDVKM come from the germline V gene.

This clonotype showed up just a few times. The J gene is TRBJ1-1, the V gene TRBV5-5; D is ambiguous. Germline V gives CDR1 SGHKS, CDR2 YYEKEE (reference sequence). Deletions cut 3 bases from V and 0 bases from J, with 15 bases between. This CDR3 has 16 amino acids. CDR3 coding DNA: TGTGCCAGCAGCTCACTGCCGGCTCAGATGAACACTGAAGCTTTCTTT. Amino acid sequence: CASSSLPAQMNTEAFF.

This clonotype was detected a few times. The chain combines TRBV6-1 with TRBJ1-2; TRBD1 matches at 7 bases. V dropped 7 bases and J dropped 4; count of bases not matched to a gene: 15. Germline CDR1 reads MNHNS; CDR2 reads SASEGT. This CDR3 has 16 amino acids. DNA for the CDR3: TGTGCCAGCACCTACAATTCCGGGACAGCGATCTATGGCTACACCTTC. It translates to CASTYNSGTAIYGYTF.